These T cell receptor beta chains were read from a single sample in a study of blood T cell repertoires in COVID-19. TCRdb's table, derived via immunoSEQ multiplex PCR, lists solely in-frame clones and lacks some. The table records about 6,600 clones, 80% to 90% of them present only once. Source material: peripheral blood. All receptors come from a human donor in a cohort sampled during active COVID-19. The donor label of this sample is uncertain. The CDR3 runs from the conserved cysteine through the conserved F or W. D genes are given only for firm matches. Size tells how often a clone was seen (once, few, many) or the class of an expanded clone, and some rows leave it out.

CDR3nt	CDR3aa	v_gene	j_gene	abundance	d_gene
TGCGCCAGCAGTGAGTCCGGCGGGGCACCGCTGGGCGAGCAGTACTTC	CASSESGGAPLGEQYF	TRBV10-1	TRBJ2-7	NA	NA
TGTGCCAGCAGTAGCAGGGGGGCAGTAAACAATGAGCAGTTCTTC	CASSSRGAVNNEQFF	TRBV7-9	TRBJ2-1	NA	NA
TGTGCCAGCAGCTTAGGTGTTTGGGGCGGCGGCACCATATATTTT	CASSLGVWGGGTIYF	TRBV7-8	TRBJ1-3	NA	NA
TGTGCCAGCAGCTTAGAGGCGCACGACAGAAGGACTGAAGCTTTCTTT	CASSLEAHDRRTEAFF	TRBV7-6	TRBJ1-1	NA	NA
TGTGCCAGTAGTAGCCGCTATACAGCCGGAAACACTGAAGCTTTCTTT	CASSSRYTAGNTEAFF	TRBV19	TRBJ1-1	NA	NA
TGTGCCAGCAGCACCTACAGGGCAGGGGCCAACGTCCTGACTTTC	CASSTYRAGANVLTF	TRBV7-8	TRBJ2-6	once	NA
TGTGCCAGCAGTGATTTTGAGGGGGACTCCTACGAGCAGTACTTC	CASSDFEGDSYEQYF	TRBV6-1	TRBJ2-7	NA	NA
TGTGCCAGCAGCTCCGGTACTCACACTGAAGCTTTCTTT	CASSSGTHTEAFF	TRBV7-6	TRBJ1-1	NA	NA
TGTGCCAGTAGTCCGACGGGGGTTAAGGGTGAAAAACTGTTTTTT	CASSPTGVKGEKLFF	TRBV19	TRBJ1-4	NA	NA
TGTGCCAGCAGCGTAGGGGGAGCGGGAGGCACAGATACGCAGTATTTT	CASSVGGAGGTDTQYF	TRBV9	TRBJ2-3	NA	TRBD2
TGCGCCAGCAGCTCGGAGGGAGATTACAATGAGCAGTTCTTC	CASSSEGDYNEQFF	TRBV5-1	TRBJ2-1	once	NA
TGTGCCACACAAATACAGGGATTTACTGAAGCTTTCTTT	CATQIQGFTEAFF	TRBV7-9	TRBJ1-1	NA	NA
TGTGCCAGCAGTTTAATGGGACTAGCGGGAGGGCCGGGAACAGATACGCAGTATTTT	CASSLMGLAGGPGTDTQYF	TRBV27	TRBJ2-3	NA	TRBD2
TGTGCCAGCAGCCCCCCCGTCCGGGGCAGGGGAAAGCGCTACGAGCAGTACTTC	CASSPPVRGRGKRYEQYF	TRBV28	TRBJ2-7	NA	NA
TGTGCCAGCAGTAAAGCAGGGGGTCTATACGAGCAGTACTTC	CASSKAGGLYEQYF	TRBV13	TRBJ2-7	NA	TRBD1
TGTGCCAGCAGCCACCGGGGGGGCTACAATGAGCAGTTCTTC	CASSHRGGYNEQFF	TRBV3-1/TRBV3-2	TRBJ2-1	NA	TRBD2
TGTGCCAGCAGCACCAGAGGGAGGGTGTTAGAGACCCAGTACTTC	CASSTRGRVLETQYF	TRBV7-2	TRBJ2-5	NA	TRBD2
TGCGCCAGCAGACTAGAGGGGGGGAACGCCGGGGAGCTGTTTTTT	CASRLEGGNAGELFF	TRBV4-1	TRBJ2-2	once	NA
TGTGCCAGCAGAGGGACACCCCCAGGGGGCTACGAGCAGTACTTC	CASRGTPPGGYEQYF	TRBV6-5	TRBJ2-7	NA	TRBD1
TGTGCCAGCGGGCCTGGGGGGGTGGCAGATACGCAGTATTTT	CASGPGGVADTQYF	TRBV25-1	TRBJ2-3	NA	TRBD2
TGCGCCAGCAGCTTTGGGGGGACAGCTAACTATGGCTACACCTTC	CASSFGGTANYGYTF	TRBV5-1	TRBJ1-2	once	TRBD1
TGTGCCAGCAGAGAGGGGAGGGGATCCTCCTACGAGCAGTACTTC	CASREGRGSSYEQYF	TRBV6-5	TRBJ2-7	NA	TRBD2
TGTGCCAGCAGCTTAGGAACGGGAGGATCCTACGAGCAGTACTTC	CASSLGTGGSYEQYF	TRBV7-9	TRBJ2-7	NA	TRBD2
TGCAGTGCTAGTCCCAGGGGAGGCTACACCTTC	CSASPRGGYTF	TRBV20-1	TRBJ1-2	NA	NA
TGTGCCAGCAGCGTAGGGCTAGCGGGGGCCGGCGGGGAGCTGTTTTTT	CASSVGLAGAGGELFF	TRBV9	TRBJ2-2	NA	TRBD2
TGTGCCAGCAGCCTATCGGGACAGGTGTTATATGGCTACACCTTC	CASSLSGQVLYGYTF	TRBV5-6	TRBJ1-2	NA	TRBD1